The 29 T cell receptor beta chains below were found in one sample sequenced in a study of T-cell reconstitution after alpha-beta-depleted transplantation in children. TCRbeta library preparation incorporated unique molecular identifiers. MiXCR, applied by TCRdb to the PCR reads, yields one record per CDR3 protein. The data show about 360,000 distinct CDR3 sequences, 13% seen once. The source was PBMCs, collected from the stem cell graft. These receptors were collected from a human donor who donated a stem cell graft to a child with Fanconi anemia.

This clonotype was seen at least ten times. The rearrangement joins TRBV28 to TRBJ2-1; D gene ambiguous. There are 15 residues in the CDR3. The V gene lost 5 bases and the J gene lost 0 bases, with 11 bases spanning the gap. Per germline, CDR1 MDHEN and CDR2 SYDVKM. The CDR3 DNA is TGTGCCAGCAGTCCACAATGGAGCTCCTACAATGAGCAGTTCTTC. This encodes CASSPQWSSYNEQFF.

There are many counts of this clonotype. The DNA for the CDR3 is TGTGCCAGCAGTGAAGTCTTCAACTATGGCTACACCTTC. Its protein is CASSEVFNYGYTF. The chain joins TRBV2 to TRBJ1-2; the D is unclear. V was cut by 1 base and J by 2 bases, with 5 bases left in between. CDR1 and CDR2 (germline): SNHLY, FYNNEI. This CDR3 region has 13 residues.

There are a few counts of this clonotype. The V call is TRBV11-2, the J call TRBJ2-5; 8 bases agree with TRBD2. CDR1 and CDR2 from the germline V gene are SGHAT and FQNNGV. The CDR3 runs to 16 residues. V was clipped by 7 bases and J by 0 bases; unmatched bases: 10. The CDR3 is CASTLVAGRYQETQYF. In DNA form, the CDR3 reads TGTGCCAGCACCCTCGTAGCGGGGAGGTACCAAGAGACCCAGTACTTC.

This sequence joins TRBV7-8 and TRBJ2-2; 10 nucleotides align to TRBD1. V lost 1 base, J lost 5 bases, and 13 bases stayed unmatched. Germline CDR1 is SGHVS and CDR2 is FQNEAQ. The CDR3 is 19 residues long. The CDR3 DNA sequence: TGTGCCAGCAGCTTAGATGTCGGACAGGGGGTTTTTGGTACCGGGGAGCTGTTTTTT. This encodes CASSLDVGQGVFGTGELFF.

This rearrangement joins TRBV11-2 to TRBJ2-7; D unclear. This CDR3 has 13 amino acids. V lost 4 bases and J 3 bases, leaving 10 bases between the germline ends. CDR1 and CDR2 from the germline V gene are SGHAT and FQNNGV. DNA of the CDR3: TGTGCCAGCAGCTCAACCTACATCTACGAGCAGTACTTC. It encodes CASSSTYIYEQYF.

The table lists this clonotype with a few counts. The chain has TRBV7-2 and TRBJ2-3; D might be TRBD1 (7 bases). The germline V gene encodes CDR1 SGHTA and CDR2 FQGNSA. The CDR3 length is 13 residues. V gave up 5 bases and J gave up 8 bases, with 14 bases separating them. The chain's CDR3 is CASSIPGGSTQYF. For the CDR3, the DNA is TGTGCCAGCAGCATCCCAGGGGGGAGTACGCAGTATTTT.

A few counts support this clonotype. The chain has TRBV5-1 and TRBJ1-1; 7 bases match TRBD1. Per germline, CDR1 SGHRS and CDR2 YFSETQ. The CDR3 consists of 14 residues. With V trimmed by 4 bases and J by 1 base, 4 bases remained unmatched. The DNA for the CDR3 is TGCGCCAGCAGCGTGCGACAGGGGAACACTGAAGCTTTCTTT. It translates to CASSVRQGNTEAFF.

The rearrangement joins TRBV30 to TRBJ1-1; D not certain. The V end was cut by 1 base, the J end by 5 bases, with 17 bases between. Germline V lookup: CDR1 GTSNPN, CDR2 SVGIG (reference sequence). CDR3 length: 15 amino acids. The CDR3 loop is CAWSEVLSALTEAFF. CDR3 nucleotide sequence: TGTGCCTGGAGTGAGGTCCTATCGGCCCTAACTGAAGCTTTCTTT.

This chain uses TRBV7-2 with TRBJ1-3; a weak D match, TRBD1 (5 bases). CDR1 is SGHTA and CDR2 is FQGNSA in the germline V gene. The CDR3 length is 13 residues. V was trimmed by 5 bases and J by 10 bases, leaving 15 bases between them. This chain's CDR3 is CASSGVGRSTIYF. As DNA, the CDR3 is TGTGCCAGCAGCGGTGTGGGACGGTCGACCATATATTTT.

This clonotype was seen only a few times. V and J are TRBV4-1 and TRBJ2-1; D may be TRBD2 (6 bases). Looked up from germline, CDR1 is MGHRA and CDR2 is YSYEKL. Trimming took 5 bases from V and 6 from J, leaving 17 bases between them. This CDR3 has 15 residues. The CDR3 loop reads CASSYRDSISNEQFF. The CDR3 region has the DNA TGCGCCAGCAGCTACCGGGACTCCATTTCCAATGAGCAGTTCTTC.

The rearrangement uses TRBV3-1 and TRBJ1-1, with TRBD1 matching 7 bases. This CDR3 contains 16 residues. J was trimmed by 1 base and V by 4 bases; bases with no gene match: 9. Germline loops: CDR1 LGHDT, CDR2 YNNKEL (reference sequence). The CDR3 region is CASSLTGTATNTEAFF. CDR3 DNA sequence: TGTGCCAGCAGCCTTACCGGGACAGCAACGAACACTGAAGCTTTCTTT.

The chain links TRBV27 to TRBJ1-1; 7 bases agree with TRBD1. Germline values: CDR1 MNHEY, CDR2 SMNVEV (reference sequence). The CDR3 runs to 16 residues. Losses at the gene ends were 3 bases for V and 10 bases for J; bases not matched to a gene: 17. The CDR3 protein is CASSLTTGSGLEGAFF. The CDR3, as DNA: TGTGCCAGCAGTTTGACGACAGGGAGCGGCCTAGAGGGAGCTTTCTTT.

This clonotype occurred a few times. The chain uses TRBV29-1 and TRBJ2-2, with TRBD2 as a possible D gene (5 bases). From germline, CDR1 is SQVTM and CDR2 ANQGSEA. This CDR3 comprises 14 residues. Trimming stripped 3 bases from V and 1 base from J, with 9 bases between. CDR3 loop: CSVEEARNTGELFF. The CDR3 DNA is TGCAGCGTTGAGGAGGCCCGGAACACCGGGGAGCTGTTTTTT.

The J gene is TRBJ2-1, the V gene TRBV30, with D unclear. The CDR3 has 12 amino acids. Trimming cost V 4 bases and J 13 bases, with 17 bases left between them. Looked up from germline, CDR1 is GTSNPN and CDR2 is SVGIG (reference sequence). CDR3 in DNA: TGTGCCTGGACACCCAAAGACGGTCGACAGTTCTTC. Amino acids: CAWTPKDGRQFF.

This clonotype appeared a few times. CDR3 bases: TGTGCCAGCTCACCCAGGACACCTACGGGAGAGACCCAGTACTTC. This gives the protein CASSPRTPTGETQYF. The chain combines TRBV18 with TRBJ2-5; D may be TRBD1 (5 bases). The germline gives CDR1 KGHSH, CDR2 LQKENI. Trimming cost V 3 bases and J 4 bases, with 15 bases left between them. The length of the CDR3 is 15 residues.

The V gene is TRBV3-1, the J gene TRBJ2-2; TRBD1 matches 9 bases. V trimming: 4 bases; J trimming: 5 bases; junction bases outside the gene matches: 8. The germline V gene has CDR1 LGHDT and CDR2 YNNKEL (reference sequence). This CDR3 spans 16 amino acids. CDR3 nucleotides: TGTGCCAGCAGCCGCACCGGGACAGGGAAAACCGGGGAGCTGTTTTTT. Translating it yields CASSRTGTGKTGELFF. The variable domain in full, with the rest retrieved from reference TRBV3-1 and TRBJ2-2, is DTAVSQTPKYLVTQMGNDKSIKCEQNLGHDTMYWYKQDSKKFLKIMFSYNNKELIINETVPNRFSPKSPDKAHLNLHINSLELGDSAVYFCASSRTGTGKTGELFFGEGSRLTVL.

This clonotype showed up just a few times. The chain is built from TRBV20-1 and TRBJ2-7, with 11 bases that match TRBD1. Trimming cost V 3 bases and J 5 bases; bases outside gene matches: 6. This CDR3 has 14 residues. In germline, CDR1 is DFQATT, CDR2 SNEGSKA (reference sequence). The CDR3 loop is CSARVRTGGDEQYF. Written as DNA, the CDR3 is TGCAGTGCTAGGGTCCGGACAGGGGGCGACGAGCAGTACTTC.

This clonotype came up once. The CDR3 does not close with the conserved phenylalanine or tryptophan, likely indicating a read error. V and J are TRBV25-1 and TRBJ2-1; D remains unclear. The CDR3 totals 14 residues. V lost 8 bases and J 0 bases, leaving 11 bases between the germline ends. The V gene's germline CDR1 is MGHDK and CDR2 SYGVNS. The CDR3 DNA reads as TGTGCCAGCCGGCCCGGGTCCTCCTACAATGAGCAGTTCCTC. Translated, it gives CASRPGSSYNEQFL.

On this clonotype: It may be a read error: a sequence one base away is much more abundant. This sequence joins TRBV9 and TRBJ2-2, with 9 bases aligning to TRBD1. Trimming took 3 bases from V and 9 from J; bases not matched to a gene: 12. The CDR3 has 16 amino acids. CDR1 and CDR2 (germline): SGDLS, YYNGEE. The CDR3, as DNA: TGTGCCAGCAGCGATACCGGGACAGGGAGGACCAGGGAGCTGTTTTTT. It specifies CASSDTGTGRTRELFF. The full variable domain, its missing parts supplied by reference TRBV9 and TRBJ2-2, is DSGVTQTPKHLITATGQRVTLRCSPRSGDLSVYWYQQSLDQGLQFLIQYYNGEERAKGNILERFSAQQFPDLHSELNLSSLELGDSALYFCASSDTGTGRTRELFFGEGSRLTVL.

This clonotype was seen a few times. V is TRBV27 and J is TRBJ1-6; a possible D gene is TRBD1 (6 bases). V was clipped by 7 bases and J by 7 bases, with 17 bases between them. Germline CDR1 MNHEY, CDR2 SMNVEV (reference sequence). The length of the CDR3 is 15 residues. The DNA for the CDR3 is TGTGCCAGCATTCCTTGGACAGACCCAAATTCACCCCTCCACTTT. Translation: CASIPWTDPNSPLHF.

In this sample, this clonotype turned up a few times. This chain joins TRBV5-5 and TRBJ2-2; tentatively, D is TRBD1 or TRBD2 (6 bases each). Germline-derived CDR1 and CDR2 are SGHKS and YYEKEE (reference sequence). V was cut by 7 bases and J by 0 bases, with 13 bases left in between. The CDR3 runs 15 residues. This CDR3 reads CASARGGANTGELFF. DNA of the CDR3: TGTGCCAGCGCCAGGGGAGGCGCGAACACCGGGGAGCTGTTTTTT.

This rearrangement joins TRBV3-1 to TRBJ2-1; 11 nucleotides line up with TRBD2. The V segment lost 4 bases and the J segment 7 bases; nucleotides outside the gene matches: 3. The CDR3 runs 14 residues. Germline V gene data show CDR1 as LGHDT and CDR2 as YNNKEL (reference sequence). Written as DNA, the CDR3 is TGTGCCAGCAGCCCTAGCGGGGGGAAGAATGAGCAGTTCTTC. Amino acids: CASSPSGGKNEQFF.

The chain carries TRBV24-1 and TRBJ2-6; 7 bases are shared with TRBD1. This CDR3 spans 18 amino acids. CDR1 KGHDR and CDR2 SFDVKD come from the germline V gene. Unmatched junction bases numbered 7, after V lost 3 bases and J lost 0 bases. CDR3 nucleotides: TGTGCCACCAGTGATGCTCGGGACAGAGCCTCTGGGGCCAACGTCCTGACTTTC. It encodes CATSDARDRASGANVLTF.

Many counts were recorded for this clonotype. The V and J genes are TRBV5-1 and TRBJ2-1; D unclear. Trimming stripped 4 bases from V and 5 bases from J, with 13 bases between. Germline V CDR1 and CDR2: SGHRS, YFSETQ. The CDR3 length is 14 residues. CDR3 bases: TGCGCCAGCAGCGCGGACCACTACGACAATGAGCAGTTCTTC. The encoded protein is CASSADHYDNEQFF. The full variable domain, with the rest looked up from reference TRBV5-1 and TRBJ2-1, is KAGVTQTPRYLIKTRGQQVTLSCSPISGHRSVSWYQQTPGQGLQFLFEYFSETQRNKGNFPGRFSGRQFSNSRSEMNVSTLELGDSALYLCASSADHYDNEQFFGPGTRLTVL.

This clonotype was counted between two and nine times. The genes are TRBV28 and TRBJ1-6; the D gene is possibly TRBD1 (6 bases). CDR1 is MDHEN, CDR2 SYDVKM, per germline. CDR3 size: 14 residues. The V end was cut by 4 bases, the J end by 6 bases, with 10 bases between. DNA for the CDR3: TGTGCCAGCAGTTCCCCAGGGGTTAATTCACCCCTCCACTTT. Protein: CASSSPGVNSPLHF.

The chain uses TRBV27 and TRBJ2-2; TRBD2 is a possible D gene (6 bases). The CDR3 has 14 amino acids. The germline gives CDR1 MNHEY, CDR2 SMNVEV (reference sequence). The germline V and J ends were trimmed by 8 bases and 0 bases, with 10 bases remaining between them. The CDR3 DNA sequence: TGTGCCAGCGGTAGCGGAGCGAACACCGGGGAGCTGTTTTTT. This gives the protein CASGSGANTGELFF.

The table lists this clonotype with many counts. The chain joins TRBV9 to TRBJ2-7; possibly TRBD2 for D (6 bases). Trimming left V 0 bases short and J 6 bases short, with 28 bases between. The CDR3 has 19 residues. Germline CDR1 SGDLS, CDR2 YYNGEE. CDR3 DNA: TGTGCCAGCAGCGTAGGCATAAGTACAGCGTTTCAATTCGGGGGCGAGCAGTACTTC. This codes for CASSVGISTAFQFGGEQYF.

This clonotype was observed at least ten times. This CDR3 reads CASSTPSGGGSYNEQFF. The DNA of the CDR3 is TGTGCCAGCAGCACCCCTAGCGGGGGAGGCTCCTACAATGAGCAGTTCTTC. This chain links TRBV9 with TRBJ2-1, with TRBD2 matching over 10 bases. Losses at the gene ends were 4 bases for V and 0 bases for J; bases not matched to a gene: 7. The CDR3 extends over 17 amino acids. Germline lookup yields CDR1 SGDLS and CDR2 YYNGEE.

In its sample, this clonotype was seen a few times. The chain joins TRBV18 to TRBJ2-5; the D gene is possibly TRBD2 (6 bases). This CDR3 contains 13 residues. V was shortened by 3 bases and J by 4 bases, with 9 bases between the two germline ends. Looked up from germline, CDR1 is KGHSH and CDR2 is LQKENI. CDR3 in DNA: TGTGCCAGCTCACCCATCGGGGGAGAGACCCAGTACTTC. Translation: CASSPIGGETQYF. Full variable domain (rest looked up from reference TRBV18 and TRBJ2-5): NAGVMQNPRHLVRRRGQEARLRCSPMKGHSHVYWYRQLPEEGLKFMVYLQKENIIDESGMPKERFSAEFPKEGPSILRIQQVVRGDSAAYFCASSPIGGETQYFGPGTRLLVL.